This entry lists 32 T cell receptor beta chains sequenced from one sample in a study of chemoradiotherapy in HPV16-positive cancers. Here immunoSEQ multiplex PCR was the method, and the copy in TCRdb shows in-frame clones only, minus some. The sample records around 30,000 clones, 92% being singletons. The sample consisted of blood, taken from a patient who underwent chemoradiotherapy. These receptors were obtained from a human donor with HPV-associated anogenital cancer.

The chain links TRBV6-1 to TRBJ1-1; D possibly corresponds to TRBD1 (5 bases). Germline V lookup: CDR1 MNHNS, CDR2 SASEGT. The V end lost 9 bases, the J end lost 0 bases, and 14 bases lay between the germline ends. CDR3 length equals 14 residues. The DNA for the CDR3 is TGTGCCAGTGCGGTTGCGGGGGTGAACACTGAAGCTTTCTTT. This gives the protein CASAVAGVNTEAFF.

This chain joins TRBV4-1 and TRBJ2-1; D may be TRBD1 (5 bases). V gave up 1 base and J gave up 8 bases, with 12 bases separating them. There are 14 residues in the CDR3. Looked up from germline, CDR1 is MGHRA and CDR2 is YSYEKL. The CDR3 DNA reads as TGCGCCAGCAGCCAAGGAGGTTCCAGGGATGAGCAGTTCTTC. Protein sequence: CASSQGGSRDEQFF.

This chain uses TRBV29-1 with TRBJ2-1, with unresolved D. The CDR3 is 12 residues long. V lost 2 bases and J lost 8, with 10 bases in between. Germline CDR1 reads SQVTM; CDR2 reads ANQGSEA. The CDR3 is CSVEWVRDEQFF. In DNA form, the CDR3 reads TGCAGCGTTGAATGGGTTAGGGATGAGCAGTTCTTC.

V and J are TRBV4-2 and TRBJ1-3; D remains unclear. V was cut by 4 bases and J by 7 bases, with 11 bases left in between. The CDR3 spans 13 residues. CDR1 and CDR2 (germline): LGHNA, YNFKEQ. In DNA, the CDR3 is TGTGCCAGCAGCCCACCCCCCCGGAACACCATATATTTT. Translating it yields CASSPPPRNTIYF.

This clone was seen a single time. Here the CDR3 reads CASSDAWGNTIYF. The CDR3 nucleotides read TGTGCCAGCAGCGATGCGTGGGGAAACACCATATATTTT. This chain uses TRBV5-6 with TRBJ1-3; D unclear. CDR1 and CDR2 (germline): SGHDT, YYEEEE. The CDR3 is 13 residues long. Trimming removed 4 bases from V and 4 bases from J, with 9 bases in between.

This rearrangement joins TRBV2 to TRBJ1-1; 10 nucleotides agree with TRBD1. Germline CDR1 and CDR2: SNHLY and FYNNEI. This CDR3 spans 16 amino acids. V shed 8 bases and J 1 base; nucleotides not matched to a gene: 10. The CDR3 DNA sequence: TGTGCCAGCCGAGGGACGACAGGGGGCGCGAACACTGAAGCTTTCTTT. Protein product: CASRGTTGGANTEAFF.

The chain employs TRBV10-3 and TRBJ2-1; no clear D. Germline V gives CDR1 ENHRY, CDR2 SYGVKD. V lost 0 bases to trimming and J lost 0 bases, with 12 bases between them. There are 17 residues in the CDR3. CDR3 sequence: CAISESGFRSSYNEQFF. CDR3 DNA: TGTGCCATCAGTGAGTCGGGCTTCCGGAGCTCCTACAATGAGCAGTTCTTC.

The rearrangement uses TRBV30 and TRBJ2-5; 7 bases are a match to TRBD2. The CDR3 runs to 21 residues. The V and J ends lost 2 bases and 1 base, in that order; junction bases with no gene match: 25. Germline V gene data show CDR1 as GTSNPN and CDR2 as SVGIG (reference sequence). The CDR3 DNA reads as TGTGCCTGGAGTCCCTTTTGGTCGGGCCTGGGGGGGGACGCGACCCAAGAGACCCAGTACTTC. This gives the protein CAWSPFWSGLGGDATQETQYF.

The chain carries TRBV18 and TRBJ1-5; 7 nucleotides line up with TRBD1. Germline assignment: CDR1 KGHSH and CDR2 LQKENI. The CDR3 extends over 16 amino acids. V dropped 6 bases and J dropped 0; count of bases not matched to a gene: 8. CDR3 bases: TGTGCCAGCTCTCCTACAGGGGACTTTAGCAATCAGCCCCAGCATTTT. Translating it yields CASSPTGDFSNQPQHF.

The rearrangement joins TRBV11-2 to TRBJ2-2; 7 nucleotides line up with TRBD1. CDR1 is SGHAT and CDR2 is FQNNGV in the germline V gene. The CDR3 is 16 amino acids. Trimming at V came to 5 bases and at J to 4 bases, leaving 10 bases not matched to a gene. The CDR3 sequence: CASSRSGTDPTGELFF. CDR3 nucleotide sequence: TGTGCCAGCAGCCGAAGTGGGACAGACCCCACCGGGGAGCTGTTTTTT.

The chain recombines TRBV7-2 with TRBJ1-3; 8 bases agree with TRBD1. V shed 5 bases, J shed 11 bases, and the junction held 14 bases outside the gene matches. The CDR3 is made up of 15 amino acids. From germline, CDR1 is SGHTA and CDR2 FQGNSA. CDR3 region: CASSLGGTGVFPIYF. CDR3 nucleotides: TGTGCCAGCAGCCTAGGGGGGACAGGAGTATTCCCCATATATTTT.

V is TRBV11-1 and J is TRBJ2-7; 10 nucleotides match TRBD1. The CDR3 has 15 residues. The V and J ends lost 5 bases and 4 bases, in that order; junction bases with no gene match: 8. Germline V lookup: CDR1 SGHAT, CDR2 FQDESV (reference sequence). Here the CDR3 DNA reads TGTGCCAGCAGCCAAGACAGGGGGCTCGGTTACGAGCAGTACTTC. Translation: CASSQDRGLGYEQYF.

The chain employs TRBV10-3 and TRBJ1-6; possible D gene TRBD1, 6 bases. V was shortened by 0 bases and J by 13 bases, with 16 bases between the two germline ends. CDR1 ENHRY and CDR2 SYGVKD come from the germline V gene. This CDR3 is 15 amino acids long. Written as DNA, the CDR3 is TGTGCCATCAGTGAGTCGACGGACAGCCCCTATCCCCTCCACTTT. This gives the protein CAISESTDSPYPLHF.

This chain uses TRBV9 with TRBJ1-2, with TRBD1 matching 7 bases. The CDR3 loop spans 15 amino acids. The V segment lost 2 bases and the J segment 2 bases; nucleotides outside the gene matches: 6. Germline assignment: CDR1 SGDLS and CDR2 YYNGEE. The CDR3 nucleotides read TGTGCCAGCAGCGTTTCAACAGGGGACAACTATGGCTACACCTTC. Residues: CASSVSTGDNYGYTF.

The chain links TRBV7-2 to TRBJ2-5; tentative D call: TRBD1 (5 bases). The CDR3 length is 15 residues. Germline V gives CDR1 SGHTA, CDR2 FQGNSA. V gave up 2 bases and J gave up 1 base, with 11 bases separating them. The CDR3 DNA is TGTGCCAGCAGCTTATGGTTGCAGGGCCAAGAGACCCAGTACTTC. Its translation is CASSLWLQGQETQYF.

In DNA form, the CDR3 reads TGTGCCAGTAGTTTGACAGGGCGCGACAATGAGCAGTTCTTC. Translated: CASSLTGRDNEQFF. The V call is TRBV19, the J call TRBJ2-1; TRBD1 aligns across 7 bases. V lost 5 bases and J lost 5; bases outside the gene matches: 6. There are 14 residues in the CDR3. Germline-derived CDR1 and CDR2 are LNHDA and SQIVND (reference sequence).

The rearrangement uses TRBV15 and TRBJ1-1; tentatively, D is TRBD1 (5 bases). Looked up from germline, CDR1 is LNHNV and CDR2 is YYDKDF (reference sequence). Trimming took 5 bases from V and 5 from J, leaving 6 bases between them. The CDR3 runs to 11 residues. This CDR3 is CATSGGTEAFF. CDR3 DNA sequence: TGTGCCACCAGCGGGGGGACTGAAGCTTTCTTT.

This chain links TRBV7-6 with TRBJ1-3, with a tentative D call TRBD1 (6 bases). Trimming took 5 bases from V and 2 from J, leaving 13 bases between them. The CDR3 sequence is 15 residues long. The germline V gene encodes CDR1 SGHVS and CDR2 FNYEAQ. The CDR3 spells CASSILTGTGNTIYF. The CDR3 region has the DNA TGTGCCAGCAGCATCCTCACAGGGACTGGAAACACCATATATTTT.

This chain uses TRBV18 with TRBJ2-6, with 8 positions matching TRBD1. Trimming took 4 bases from V and 0 from J; bases not matched to a gene: 2. CDR1 and CDR2 (germline): KGHSH, LQKENI. CDR3 length: 16 amino acids. The CDR3 here is CASSRTGTSGANVLTF. In nucleotides, the CDR3 is TGTGCCAGCTCACGGACAGGGACCTCTGGGGCCAACGTCCTGACTTTC.

The chain is built from TRBV7-3 and TRBJ2-5, with D possibly being TRBD2 (6 bases). The CDR3 totals 13 residues. CDR1 and CDR2 from the germline V gene are SGHTA and FQGTGA. Trimming cost V 3 bases and J 3 bases, with 8 bases left between them. The CDR3 coding sequence is TGTGCCAGCAGCTTCGGCGGGAAAGAGACCCAGTACTTC. It encodes CASSFGGKETQYF.

This chain joins TRBV13 and TRBJ2-1; no clear D gene. Germline V gene data show CDR1 as PRHDT and CDR2 as FYEKMQ (reference sequence). The CDR3 has 11 amino acids. V was pared by 7 bases and J by 9 bases, with 10 bases between. The CDR3 DNA sequence: TGTGCCAGCACCTCATTAGGTGAGCAGTTCTTC. Amino acids: CASTSLGEQFF.

The rearrangement links TRBV27 to TRBJ2-7, with D possibly being TRBD1 or TRBD2 (5 bases each). Trimming took 5 bases from V and 6 from J, leaving 14 bases between them. The CDR3 extends over 13 amino acids. The germline V gene encodes CDR1 MNHEY and CDR2 SMNVEV (reference sequence). CDR3 sequence: CASSRGAGFEQYF. DNA of the CDR3: TGTGCCAGCAGTAGAGGGGCAGGGTTCGAGCAGTACTTC.

The J gene is TRBJ2-7, the V gene TRBV7-3, with D tentatively TRBD2 (5 bases). CDR3 length equals 13 residues. Germline V gives CDR1 SGHTA, CDR2 FQGTGA. V lost 2 bases, J lost 4 bases, and 9 bases lay in between. DNA for the CDR3: TGTGCCAGCAGCTTAGGGGAGCCGTACGAGCAGTACTTC. It specifies CASSLGEPYEQYF.

The rearrangement links TRBV2 to TRBJ2-5; the match to TRBD1 covers 10 bases. Germline CDR1 is SNHLY and CDR2 is FYNNEI. This CDR3 contains 15 residues. J was trimmed by 1 base and V by 4 bases; bases with no gene match: 3. The CDR3 region is CASSGRDRGQETQYF. The CDR3 bases are TGTGCCAGCAGTGGCAGGGACAGGGGCCAAGAGACCCAGTACTTC.

The gene calls are TRBV5-1 and TRBJ2-6; D remains unclear. V shed 5 bases and J shed 2 bases, with 17 bases lying between them. Germline V lookup: CDR1 SGHRS, CDR2 YFSETQ. The CDR3 runs to 17 residues. CDR3 sequence reads: CASSRWVSSPGANVLTF. CDR3 sequence (DNA): TGCGCCAGCAGTAGATGGGTCTCTTCCCCTGGGGCCAACGTCCTGACTTTC. The whole variable domain, filled in from reference TRBV5-1 and TRBJ2-6, reads KAGVTQTPRYLIKTRGQQVTLSCSPISGHRSVSWYQQTPGQGLQFLFEYFSETQRNKGNFPGRFSGRQFSNSRSEMNVSTLELGDSALYLCASSRWVSSPGANVLTFGAGSRLTVL.

V usage is TRBV7-9 and J usage is TRBJ2-3; possibly TRBD1 for D (6 bases). This CDR3 is 15 amino acids long. In germline, CDR1 is SEHNR, CDR2 FQNEAQ (reference sequence). Trimming shortened V by 2 bases and J by 0 bases, and 9 bases separated the two germline ends. CDR3 DNA sequence: TGTGCCAGCAGCTTACAAGGACAGAGCACAGATACGCAGTATTTT. This translates into CASSLQGQSTDTQYF.

The chain employs TRBV7-8 and TRBJ1-1; possible D gene TRBD1, 5 bases. Germline V CDR1 and CDR2: SGHVS, FQNEAQ. The CDR3 has 17 amino acids. V lost 7 bases, J lost 5 bases, and 26 bases lay in between. CDR3 loop: CASTLQRRLVGGTEAFF. The CDR3 DNA reads as TGTGCCAGCACCCTCCAGAGAAGACTCGTCGGGGGGACTGAAGCTTTCTTT.

This chain's CDR3 is CASSQEGTGLATNEKLFF. The CDR3 coding sequence is TGTGCCAGCAGCCAAGAAGGGACAGGGCTTGCAACTAATGAAAAACTGTTTTTT. The rearrangement links TRBV4-2 to TRBJ1-4; 9 bases are shared with TRBD1. The V and J ends lost 0 bases and 0 bases, in that order; junction bases with no gene match: 5. Germline V gives CDR1 LGHNA, CDR2 YNFKEQ. CDR3 length: 18 residues.

This chain links TRBV18 with TRBJ2-7; unclear D gene. The CDR3 contains 13 residues. Germline CDR1 KGHSH, CDR2 LQKENI. Trimming removed 4 bases from V and 0 bases from J, with 7 bases in between. The CDR3 is CASSLESSYEQYF. The CDR3 bases are TGTGCCAGCTCACTTGAGAGCTCCTACGAGCAGTACTTC. The full variable domain, in which reference TRBV18 and TRBJ2-7 provide the parts outside the CDR3, is NAGVMQNPRHLVRRRGQEARLRCSPMKGHSHVYWYRQLPEEGLKFMVYLQKENIIDESGMPKERFSAEFPKEGPSILRIQQVVRGDSAAYFCASSLESSYEQYFGPGTRLTVT.

The chain is built from TRBV9 and TRBJ1-2; D gene ambiguous. Germline lookup yields CDR1 SGDLS and CDR2 YYNGEE. Trimming removed 0 bases from V and 4 bases from J, with 13 bases in between. CDR3 length: 15 amino acids. CDR3 amino acids: CASSVATGGTYGYTF. The CDR3 region has the DNA TGTGCCAGCAGCGTAGCTACTGGCGGAACCTATGGCTACACCTTC.

The chain is built from TRBV6-1 and TRBJ1-3, with no clear D. Germline CDR1 MNHNS, CDR2 SASEGT. This CDR3 comprises 15 residues. V was trimmed by 3 bases and J by 4 bases, leaving 13 bases between them. CDR3 sequence reads: CASSEGAIEGNTIYF. CDR3 bases: TGTGCCAGCAGTGAGGGTGCCATCGAGGGAAACACCATATATTTT.

The chain couples TRBV19 to TRBJ1-2, with no clear D. Germline values: CDR1 LNHDA, CDR2 SQIVND (reference sequence). The CDR3 extends over 15 amino acids. V was cut by 8 bases and J by 0 bases, with 16 bases left in between. The CDR3 spells CASLKVGSSNYGYTF. CDR3 bases: TGTGCCAGTTTAAAAGTCGGCAGCTCTAACTATGGCTACACCTTC.